This T cell receptor beta chain was identified during a study of T cells expressing NK-cell markers. Looking at the study overall: Beta-chain profiling covered CD3+CD56+NKG2C+, CD3+CD56+NKG2C- and CD3+CD56-NKG2C+ sorted subsets.

This CDR3 contains 14 residues. General study points: In a handful of donors, dominant clonotypes made up about 25-65% of CD3+CD56-NKG2C+ cells.

Notes on this clonotype: What it recognizes is unknown.

cDNA encoding TCR beta was synthesized via 5'RACE template switching incorporating UMIs. With the 5' RACE reads reprocessed, TCRdb shows one record per CDR3 protein and no DNA. This sample's table reports about 260,000 distinct CDR3 sequences. V usage is TRBV12-3 or TRBV12-4 and J usage is TRBJ2-7; TCRdb calls TRBD2, which cannot be checked without DNA. Material: blood T cells: a sorted CD56 or NKG2C T cell subset, CD4+ or CD8+ T cells, or bulk PBMC T cells (not recorded which). The sequence came from a man between 18 and 35 years old in good health. CDR3 in amino acids: CASSRKGQIHEQYF.